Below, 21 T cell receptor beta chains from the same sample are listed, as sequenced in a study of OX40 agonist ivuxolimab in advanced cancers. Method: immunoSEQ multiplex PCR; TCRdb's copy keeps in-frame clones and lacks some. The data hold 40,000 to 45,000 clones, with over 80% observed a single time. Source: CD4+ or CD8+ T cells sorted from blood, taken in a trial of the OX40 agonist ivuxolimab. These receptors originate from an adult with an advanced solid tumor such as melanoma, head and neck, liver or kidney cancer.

The CDR3 DNA sequence: TGTGCCAGCAGCCGATCTGGGGCCTACGAGCAGTACTTC. Its translation is CASSRSGAYEQYF. The V gene is TRBV7-6, the J gene TRBJ2-7; no definite D call. The CDR3 spans 13 residues. With 5 bases removed from V and 2 bases from J, the gap between germline ends came to 10 bases. Germline V gene lookup returns CDR1 SGHVS and CDR2 FNYEAQ.

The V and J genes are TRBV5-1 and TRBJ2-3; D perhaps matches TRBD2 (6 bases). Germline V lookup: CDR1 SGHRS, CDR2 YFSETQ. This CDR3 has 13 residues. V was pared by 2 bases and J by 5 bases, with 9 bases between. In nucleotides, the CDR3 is TGCGCCAGCAGCTTTGAGACTAGAGATACGCAGTATTTT. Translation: CASSFETRDTQYF.

The CDR3 loop reads CASSQGLGGRGDTEAFF. In DNA form, the CDR3 reads TGTGCCAGCAGCCAAGGTCTCGGCGGCAGGGGGGACACTGAAGCTTTCTTT. This sequence joins TRBV4-2 and TRBJ1-1, with TRBD1 identical over 7 bases. This CDR3 is built from 17 residues. Germline values: CDR1 LGHNA, CDR2 YNFKEQ. Germline trimming cut 1 base from V and 3 bases from J; bases unmatched to any gene: 11.

CDR3 in DNA: TGTGCCAGCTCACCAGGCAGGGGGTACAATGAGCAGTTCTTC. The encoded protein is CASSPGRGYNEQFF. The chain employs TRBV18 and TRBJ2-1, with 7 bases fitting TRBD1. V lost 2 bases and J lost 4; bases outside the gene matches: 2. CDR3 length equals 14 residues. Germline CDR1 and CDR2: KGHSH and LQKENI.

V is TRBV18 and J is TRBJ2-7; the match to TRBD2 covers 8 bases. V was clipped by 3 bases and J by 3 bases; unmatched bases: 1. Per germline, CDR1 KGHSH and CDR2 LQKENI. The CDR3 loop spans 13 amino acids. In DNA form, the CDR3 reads TGTGCCAGCTCACCTAGCGGGGACTACGAGCAGTACTTC. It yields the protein CASSPSGDYEQYF.

The DNA for the CDR3 is TGCAGCGTCCAACAGGGGGCAAACAATGAGCAGTTCTTC. Encoded protein: CSVQQGANNEQFF. The V gene is TRBV29-1, the J gene TRBJ2-1; 9 bases line up with TRBD1. The trim removed 6 bases at V and 5 bases at J, leaving 5 bases unmatched. The length of the CDR3 is 13 residues. The germline gives CDR1 SQVTM, CDR2 ANQGSEA.

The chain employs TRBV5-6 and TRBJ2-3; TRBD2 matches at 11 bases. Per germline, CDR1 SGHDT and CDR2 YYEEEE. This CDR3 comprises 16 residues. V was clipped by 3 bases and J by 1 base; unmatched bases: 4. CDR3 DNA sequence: TGTGCCAGCAGCTCCTTAGCGGGAGGGGGCACAGATACGCAGTATTTT. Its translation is CASSSLAGGGTDTQYF.

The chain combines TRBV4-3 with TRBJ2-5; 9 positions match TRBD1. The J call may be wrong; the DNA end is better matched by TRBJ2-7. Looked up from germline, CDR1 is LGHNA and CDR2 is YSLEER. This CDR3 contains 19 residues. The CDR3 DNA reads TGCGCCAGCAGCCAAGATTTAGTAATGGGGCGGACAGGGGTCTACGAGCAGTACTTC. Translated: CASSQDLVMGRTGVYEQYF.

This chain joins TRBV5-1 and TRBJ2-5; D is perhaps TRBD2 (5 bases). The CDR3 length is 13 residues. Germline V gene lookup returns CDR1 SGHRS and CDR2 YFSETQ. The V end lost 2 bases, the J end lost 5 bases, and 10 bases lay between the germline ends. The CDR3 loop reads CASSFGSAETQYF. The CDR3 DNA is TGCGCCAGCAGCTTTGGGAGCGCCGAGACCCAGTACTTC.

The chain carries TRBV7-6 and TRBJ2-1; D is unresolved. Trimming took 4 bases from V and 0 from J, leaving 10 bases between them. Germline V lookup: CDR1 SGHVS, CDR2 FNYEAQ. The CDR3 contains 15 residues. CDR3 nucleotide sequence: TGTGCCAGCAGCTCCCGCAGGAGCTCCTACAATGAGCAGTTCTTC. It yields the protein CASSSRRSSYNEQFF.

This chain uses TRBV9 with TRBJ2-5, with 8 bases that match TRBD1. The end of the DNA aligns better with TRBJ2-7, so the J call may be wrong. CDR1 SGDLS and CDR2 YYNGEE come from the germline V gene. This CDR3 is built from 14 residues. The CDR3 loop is CASSPGTGSYEQYF. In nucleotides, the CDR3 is TGTGCCAGCAGCCCCGGGACAGGATCCTACGAGCAGTACTTC.

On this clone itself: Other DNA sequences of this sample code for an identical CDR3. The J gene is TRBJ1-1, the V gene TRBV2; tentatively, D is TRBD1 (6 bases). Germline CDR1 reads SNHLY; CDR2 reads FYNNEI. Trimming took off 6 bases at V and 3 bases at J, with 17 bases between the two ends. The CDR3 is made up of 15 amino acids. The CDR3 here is CASRYRQVRDTEAFF. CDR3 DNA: TGTGCCAGCAGATACAGACAGGTTAGAGACACTGAAGCTTTCTTT. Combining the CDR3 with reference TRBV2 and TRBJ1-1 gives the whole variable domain EPEVTQTPSHQVTQMGQEVILRCVPISNHLYFYWYRQILGQKVEFLVSFYNNEISEKSEIFDDQFSVERPDGSNFTLKIRSTKLEDSAMYFCASRYRQVRDTEAFFGQGTRLTVV.

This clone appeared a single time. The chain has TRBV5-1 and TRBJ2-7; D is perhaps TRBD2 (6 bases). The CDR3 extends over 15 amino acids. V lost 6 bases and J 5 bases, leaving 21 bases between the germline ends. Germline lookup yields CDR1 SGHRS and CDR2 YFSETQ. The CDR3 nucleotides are TGCGCCAGCACCTTTGGTGGCGGGAAGGGGAACGAGCAGTACTTC. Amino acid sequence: CASTFGGGKGNEQYF. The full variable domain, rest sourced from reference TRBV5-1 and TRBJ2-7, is KAGVTQTPRYLIKTRGQQVTLSCSPISGHRSVSWYQQTPGQGLQFLFEYFSETQRNKGNFPGRFSGRQFSNSRSEMNVSTLELGDSALYLCASTFGGGKGNEQYFGPGTRLTVT.

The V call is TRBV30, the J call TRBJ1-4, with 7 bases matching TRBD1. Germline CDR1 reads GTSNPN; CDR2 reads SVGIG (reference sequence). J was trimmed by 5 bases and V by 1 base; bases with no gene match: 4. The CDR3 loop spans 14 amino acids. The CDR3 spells CAWSDRGGNEKLFF. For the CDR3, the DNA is TGTGCCTGGAGTGACAGGGGTGGGAATGAAAAACTGTTTTTT.

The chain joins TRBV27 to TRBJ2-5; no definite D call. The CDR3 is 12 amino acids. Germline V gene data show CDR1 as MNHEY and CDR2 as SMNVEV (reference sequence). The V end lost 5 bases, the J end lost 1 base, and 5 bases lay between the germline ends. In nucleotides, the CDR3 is TGTGCCAGCAGTCCCATCCAAGAGACCCAGTACTTC. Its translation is CASSPIQETQYF.

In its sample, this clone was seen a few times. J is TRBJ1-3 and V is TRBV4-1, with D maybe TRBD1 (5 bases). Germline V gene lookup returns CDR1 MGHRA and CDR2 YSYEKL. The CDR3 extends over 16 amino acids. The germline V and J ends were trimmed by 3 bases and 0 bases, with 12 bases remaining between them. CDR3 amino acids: CASSQPGTVSGNTIYF. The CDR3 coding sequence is TGCGCCAGCAGCCAGCCTGGGACGGTCTCTGGAAACACCATATATTTT.

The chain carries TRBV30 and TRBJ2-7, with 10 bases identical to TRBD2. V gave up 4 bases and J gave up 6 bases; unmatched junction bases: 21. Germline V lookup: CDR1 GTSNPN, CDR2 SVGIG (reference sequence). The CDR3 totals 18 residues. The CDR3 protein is CAWNGPGLATRGAGEQYF. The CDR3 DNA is TGTGCCTGGAACGGCCCGGGACTAGCGACCCGTGGGGCTGGCGAGCAGTACTTC.

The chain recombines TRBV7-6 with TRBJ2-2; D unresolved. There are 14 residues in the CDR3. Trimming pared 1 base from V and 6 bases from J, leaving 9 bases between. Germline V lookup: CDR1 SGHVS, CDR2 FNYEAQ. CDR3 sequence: CASSLVIRPGELFF. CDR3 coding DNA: TGTGCCAGCAGCTTAGTTATCCGACCCGGGGAGCTGTTTTTT. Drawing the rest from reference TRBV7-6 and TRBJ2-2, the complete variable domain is GAGVSQSPRYKVTKRGQDVALRCDPISGHVSLYWYRQALGQGPEFLTYFNYEAQQDKSGLPNDRFSAERPEGSISTLTIQRTEQRDSAMYRCASSLVIRPGELFFGEGSRLTVL.

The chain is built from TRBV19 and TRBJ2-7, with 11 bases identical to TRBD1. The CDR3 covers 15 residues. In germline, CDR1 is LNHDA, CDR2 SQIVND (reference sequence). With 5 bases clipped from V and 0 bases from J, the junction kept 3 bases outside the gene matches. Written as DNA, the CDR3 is TGTGCCAGTAGTTCCGGGACAGGGGGCTCCTACGAGCAGTACTTC. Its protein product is CASSSGTGGSYEQYF. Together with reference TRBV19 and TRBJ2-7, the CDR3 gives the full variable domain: DGGITQSPKYLFRKEGQNVTLSCEQNLNHDAMYWYRQDPGQGLRLIYYSQIVNDFQKGDIAEGYSVSREKKESFPLTVTSAQKNPTAFYLCASSSGTGGSYEQYFGPGTRLTVT.

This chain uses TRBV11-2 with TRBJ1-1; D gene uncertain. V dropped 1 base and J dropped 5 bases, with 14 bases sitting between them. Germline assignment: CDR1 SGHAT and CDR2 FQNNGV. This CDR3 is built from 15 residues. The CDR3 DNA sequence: TGTGCCAGCAGCTTAGCTTTTCCAATTGGGACTGAAGCTTTCTTT. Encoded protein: CASSLAFPIGTEAFF.

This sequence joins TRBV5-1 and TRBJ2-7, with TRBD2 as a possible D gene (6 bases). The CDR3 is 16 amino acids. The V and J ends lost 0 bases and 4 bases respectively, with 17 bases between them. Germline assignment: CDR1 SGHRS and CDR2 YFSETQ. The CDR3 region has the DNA TGCGCCAGCAGCTTGGATCCGAGTGGGACTTCGTACGAGCAGTACTTC. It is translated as CASSLDPSGTSYEQYF.